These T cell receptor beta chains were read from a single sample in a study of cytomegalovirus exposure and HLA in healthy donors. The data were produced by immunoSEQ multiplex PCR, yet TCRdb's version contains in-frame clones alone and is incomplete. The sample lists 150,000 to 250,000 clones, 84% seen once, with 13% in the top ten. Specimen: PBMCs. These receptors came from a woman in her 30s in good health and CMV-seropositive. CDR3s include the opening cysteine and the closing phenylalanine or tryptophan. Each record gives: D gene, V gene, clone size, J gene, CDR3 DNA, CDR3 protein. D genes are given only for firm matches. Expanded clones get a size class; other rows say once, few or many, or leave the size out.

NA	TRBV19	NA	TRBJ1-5	TGTGCCAGTATGGTCGGTGATTATAGCAATCAGCCCCAGCATTTT	CASMVGDYSNQPQHF
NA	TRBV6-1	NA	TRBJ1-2	TGTGCCAGCAGTGAATCGTTCTCAGGGGCGAGGGGCTACACCTTC	CASSESFSGARGYTF
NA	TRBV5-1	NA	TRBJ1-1	TGCGCCAGCAGCTCCCAGGGGAACACTGAAGCTTTCTTT	CASSSQGNTEAFF
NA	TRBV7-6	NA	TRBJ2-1	TGTGCCAGCAGCTTAGTCGTGTCAGACTACTACAATGAGCAGTTCTTC	CASSLVVSDYYNEQFF
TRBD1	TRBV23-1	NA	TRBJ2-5	TGCGCCAGCAGTTCTCAGGGGGCCAGGACGGCCAAAGAGACCCAGTACTTC	CASSSQGARTAKETQYF
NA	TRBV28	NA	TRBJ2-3	TGTGCCAGCAGTTTCCAAGGGCTAGCCCAGTATTTT	CASSFQGLAQYF
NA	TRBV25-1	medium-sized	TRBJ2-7	TGTGCCAGCAGTGAATCAGGCAGTACCTACGAGCAGTACTTC	CASSESGSTYEQYF
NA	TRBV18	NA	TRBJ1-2	TGTGCCAGCTCACCACCCAATGGCAGGGAGGGGAATGGCTACACCTTC	CASSPPNGREGNGYTF
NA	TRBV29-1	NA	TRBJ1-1	TGCAGCGTTGAAGACCTGCAGGGATGGATGAACACTGAAGCTTTCTTT	CSVEDLQGWMNTEAFF
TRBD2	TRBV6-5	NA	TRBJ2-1	TGTGCCAGCAGACAACTAGCGGGAACCCACAATGAGCAGTTCTTC	CASRQLAGTHNEQFF
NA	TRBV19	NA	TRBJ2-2	TGTGCCAGTAGTACAGGGACCGGGGAGCTGTTTTTT	CASSTGTGELFF
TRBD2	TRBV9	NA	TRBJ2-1	TGTGCCAGTTCTCTAGCGGGAGGGCCTTACAATGAGCAGTTCTTC	CASSLAGGPYNEQFF
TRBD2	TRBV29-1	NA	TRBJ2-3	TGCAGCGTTGAAGACCTCGGGGGGGGCACGCAGTATTTT	CSVEDLGGGTQYF
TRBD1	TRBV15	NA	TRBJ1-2	TGTGCCACCAGCAGACCAACTGACAGGGGATTGAACTATGGCTACACCTTC	CATSRPTDRGLNYGYTF
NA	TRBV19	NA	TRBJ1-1	TGTGCCAGTAGTATACGGAACACTGAAGCTTTCTTT	CASSIRNTEAFF
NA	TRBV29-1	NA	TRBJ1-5	TGCAGCGTTGGGGACACCCGCAATCAGCCCCAGCATTTT	CSVGDTRNQPQHF
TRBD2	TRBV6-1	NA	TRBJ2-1	TGTGCCAGCAGGGAACTAGCGATGAGCTCCTACAATGAGCAGTTCTTC	CASRELAMSSYNEQFF
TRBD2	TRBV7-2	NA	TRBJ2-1	TGTGCCAGCAGCTTAAGGTCGGGCATAGCGGGGGTCTACAATGAGCAGTTCTTC	CASSLRSGIAGVYNEQFF
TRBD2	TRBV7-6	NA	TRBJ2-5	TGTGCCAGCAGCTTTAGCGTGGGACTAGAAAATAAAGAGACCCAGTACTTC	CASSFSVGLENKETQYF
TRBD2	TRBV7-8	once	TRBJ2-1	TGTGCCAGCAGCTTGGGACTAGAGATCTACAATGAGCAGTTCTTC	CASSLGLEIYNEQFF
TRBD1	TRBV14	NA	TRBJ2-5	TGTGCCAGCAGCCAACCCGGGACAGTGCAAGAGACCCAGTACTTC	CASSQPGTVQETQYF
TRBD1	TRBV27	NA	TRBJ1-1	TGTGCCAGCAGTTCCCGACAGGGTGAAGCTTTCTTT	CASSSRQGEAFF
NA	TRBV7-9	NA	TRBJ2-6	TGTGCCAGCAGCTCTACAGTCTCTGGGGCCAACGTCCTGACTTTC	CASSSTVSGANVLTF
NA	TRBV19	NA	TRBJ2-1	TGTGCCAGTAGTATAGCCCAACAGTACTACAATGAGCAGTTCTTC	CASSIAQQYYNEQFF
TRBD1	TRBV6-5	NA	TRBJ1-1	TGTGCCAGCAGGGACAGGGTTGGGAGAGGTTCTGAAGCTTTCTTT	CASRDRVGRGSEAFF
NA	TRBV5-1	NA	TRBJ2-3	TGCGCCAGCAGCTTTGGACAGATAACTAGCACAGATACGCAGTATTTT	CASSFGQITSTDTQYF
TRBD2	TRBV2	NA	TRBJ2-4	TGTGCCAGCAGAGGGACTAGCGTGGAAAACATTCAGTACTTC	CASRGTSVENIQYF
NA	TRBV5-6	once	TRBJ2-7	TGTGCCAGCAGTCCCACTGGGGGCAGTTACTCCTACGAGCAGTACTTC	CASSPTGGSYSYEQYF
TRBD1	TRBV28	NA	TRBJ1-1	TGTGCCAGCAGTTCCGGGGACAGGGCGAACGCTGAAGCTTTCTTT	CASSSGDRANAEAFF
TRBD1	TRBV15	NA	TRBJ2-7	TGTGCCACCTCCTCGGGACAGAGATACGAGCAGTACTTC	CATSSGQRYEQYF
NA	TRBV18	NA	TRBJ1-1	TGTGCCAGCTCTTACCTGCAGGGGTTCAATGAAGCTTTCTTT	CASSYLQGFNEAFF
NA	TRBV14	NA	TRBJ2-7	TGTGCCAGCAGCCAAGATTGGCTCGCCCCCTACGAGCAGTACTTC	CASSQDWLAPYEQYF
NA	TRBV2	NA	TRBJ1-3	TGTGCCAGCAGTCCGGAGACCTCTGGAAACACCATATATTTT	CASSPETSGNTIYF
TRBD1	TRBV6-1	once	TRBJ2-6	TGTGCCAGCAGTGAATTTTTTGGCAGGGGGTCCTCTGGGGCCAACGTCCTGACTTTC	CASSEFFGRGSSGANVLTF
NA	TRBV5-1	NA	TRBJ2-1	TGCGCCAGCAGCTTGGCCTTTGAGCAGTTCTTC	CASSLAFEQFF
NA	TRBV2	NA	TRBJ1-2	TGTGCCAGCGTTAGCGCTGGCTACACCTTC	CASVSAGYTF
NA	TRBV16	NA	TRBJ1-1	TGTGCCAGCAGCCAATCAGCACAGGGGAACACTGAAGCTTTCTTT	CASSQSAQGNTEAFF
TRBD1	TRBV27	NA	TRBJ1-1	TGTGCCAGCAGTTTATCTTTAACAGGGGGAGCTTTCTTT	CASSLSLTGGAFF
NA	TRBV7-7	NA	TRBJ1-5	TGTGCTAGCAGCTTAGACAGGAAACAGCCCCAGCATTTT	CASSLDRKQPQHF
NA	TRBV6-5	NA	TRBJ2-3	TGTGCCAGCAGGAGACAGTCCACAGATACGCAGTATTTT	CASRRQSTDTQYF
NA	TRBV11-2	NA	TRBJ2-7	TGTGCCAGCAGCTTCGGCACGGAGACCTACGAGCAGTACTTC	CASSFGTETYEQYF
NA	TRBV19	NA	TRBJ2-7	TGTGCCAGTAGTATAGGCAGGCCCTCCTACGAGCAGTACTTC	CASSIGRPSYEQYF
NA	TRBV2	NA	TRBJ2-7	TGTGCCAGCAAGGCGGGGGCGGAGCCCTACGAGCAGTACTTC	CASKAGAEPYEQYF
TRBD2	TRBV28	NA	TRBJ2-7	TGTGCCAGCACATGGACTAGCGGGAGTTCCGAGCAGTACTTC	CASTWTSGSSEQYF